The 25 T cell receptor beta chains given below trace back to one sample, sequenced in a study of T cell responses to AZD1222 COVID-19 vaccine. Libraries were prepared by immunoSEQ multiplex PCR; TCRdb keeps only in-frame clonotypes and omits some of them. The sample records 130,000 or so clones, 65% to 90% being singletons. Sequencing was performed on peripheral blood, taken 28 days after the second AZD1222 dose. Source of these receptors: an adult who received the AZD1222 COVID-19 vaccine.

This rearrangement joins TRBV12-3 or TRBV12-4 to TRBJ2-5, with D possibly being TRBD2 (5 bases). The CDR3 sequence is 13 residues long. Trimming removed 6 bases at V and 2 bases at J, with 10 bases between. The CDR3 DNA is TGTGCCAGCAGCCCCGGGGTGCAAGAGACCCAGTACTTC. It yields the protein CASSPGVQETQYF.

The genes are TRBV7-2 and TRBJ2-3; D is undetermined. This CDR3 has 12 residues. In germline, CDR1 is SGHTA, CDR2 FQGNSA. The V end was cut by 5 bases, the J end by 5 bases, with 8 bases between. CDR3 residues: CASSQTRDTQYF. CDR3 coding DNA: TGTGCCAGCAGCCAAACACGAGATACGCAGTATTTT. The full variable domain, completed using reference TRBV7-2 and TRBJ2-3, is GAGVSQSPSNKVTEKGKDVELRCDPISGHTALYWYRQSLGQGLEFLIYFQGNSAPDKSGLPSDRFSAERTGGSVSTLTIQRTQQEDSAVYLCASSQTRDTQYFGPGTRLTVL.

This chain uses TRBV2 with TRBJ2-1; the D call may be TRBD1 or TRBD2 (5 bases each). V lost 4 bases, J lost 0 bases, and 13 bases lay in between. The CDR3 is 16 amino acids. CDR1 is SNHLY and CDR2 is FYNNEI in the germline V gene. The CDR3 region is CASSGRGESSYNEQFF. The CDR3 DNA sequence: TGTGCCAGCAGTGGGAGAGGGGAGAGCTCCTACAATGAGCAGTTCTTC.

Concerning this clone itself: Other DNA sequences of this sample code for an identical CDR3. The gene calls are TRBV7-2 and TRBJ2-3; D tentatively reads TRBD1 or TRBD2 (6 bases each). Trimming cost V 5 bases and J 2 bases, with 14 bases left between them. CDR1 is SGHTA, CDR2 FQGNSA, per germline. This CDR3 comprises 15 residues. Written as DNA, the CDR3 is TGTGCCAGCAGCCCCACGGGGGCCAACACAGATACGCAGTATTTT. It yields the protein CASSPTGANTDTQYF.

The chain recombines TRBV5-1 with TRBJ2-3; either TRBD1 or TRBD2 may fit D (5 bases each). This CDR3 has 12 amino acids. V lost 5 bases and J lost 4, with 8 bases in between. Germline CDR1 SGHRS, CDR2 YFSETQ. CDR3 DNA sequence: TGCGCCAGCAGTGTGGGGGCAGATACGCAGTATTTT. Amino acid sequence: CASSVGADTQYF.

This clone was counted once. J is TRBJ1-2 and V is TRBV5-1; no firm D call. Germline CDR1 reads SGHRS; CDR2 reads YFSETQ. The germline V and J ends were trimmed by 5 bases and 4 bases, with 18 bases remaining between them. The CDR3 length is 15 residues. The CDR3 region is CASRSTLREFYGYTF. CDR3 sequence (DNA): TGCGCCAGCAGAAGCACCCTTAGAGAGTTCTATGGCTACACCTTC.

The J gene is TRBJ1-1, the V gene TRBV3-1 (or the pseudogene TRBV3-2); 7 nucleotides align to TRBD1. J lost 2 bases, V lost 1 base, and 7 bases had no gene match. The germline gives CDR1 LGHDT, CDR2 YNNKEL (reference sequence). The CDR3 covers 16 residues. The CDR3 spells CASSQGTGAFNTEAFF. The CDR3 DNA is TGTGCCAGCAGCCAAGGTACAGGGGCCTTTAACACTGAAGCTTTCTTT.

The V and J genes are TRBV12-3 or TRBV12-4 and TRBJ1-1; no clear D gene. This CDR3 spans 12 amino acids. The V end lost 5 bases, the J end lost 3 bases, and 7 bases lay between the germline ends. The CDR3 DNA reads TGTGCCAGCAGTCCCCAGGACACTGAAGCTTTCTTT. Residues: CASSPQDTEAFF.

This clone has more than one count but fewer than ten. The rearrangement joins TRBV28 to TRBJ1-2; a possible D gene is TRBD1 (5 bases). V lost 7 bases and J lost 8, with 17 bases in between. CDR3 size: 13 residues. Looked up from germline, CDR1 is MDHEN and CDR2 is SYDVKM. The CDR3 spells CASKLGPTVGYTF. The CDR3 DNA reads as TGTGCCAGCAAGTTGGGACCCACAGTCGGCTACACCTTC.

This clone was counted a single time. The chain links TRBV7-9 to TRBJ1-1; D is unresolved. The germline V and J ends were trimmed by 5 bases and 6 bases, with 13 bases remaining between them. The germline gives CDR1 SEHNR, CDR2 FQNEAQ (reference sequence). This CDR3 comprises 13 residues. The CDR3 nucleotides read TGTGCCAGCAGCACGAGCTTTGGGTCTGAAGCTTTCTTT. It specifies CASSTSFGSEAFF.

The chain employs TRBV7-9 and TRBJ2-1; the match to TRBD2 covers 8 bases. Germline V gene sequence: CDR1 SEHNR, CDR2 FQNEAQ (reference sequence). The ends lost 5 bases at V and 8 bases at J; junction bases unmatched: 14. The CDR3 has 16 amino acids. The CDR3 DNA is TGTGCCAGCAGCCCGGGAGGGGTCTTAAGGTTGGATGAGCAGTTCTTC. Its protein product is CASSPGGVLRLDEQFF.

The chain uses TRBV2 and TRBJ2-2, with no clear D. Per the germline V gene, CDR1 is SNHLY and CDR2 is FYNNEI. This CDR3 contains 13 residues. Trimming removed 6 bases from V and 5 bases from J, with 10 bases in between. The CDR3 reads CASSTLGTGELFF. CDR3 nucleotides: TGTGCCAGCAGCACCCTAGGAACCGGGGAGCTGTTTTTT.

The chain couples TRBV15 to TRBJ2-4, with 12 bases matching TRBD1. CDR1 and CDR2 from the germline V gene are LNHNV and YYDKDF (reference sequence). V was clipped by 3 bases and J by 7 bases; unmatched bases: 4. This CDR3 is 15 amino acids long. CDR3 bases: TGTGCCACCAGCAGGCGAGGGACAGGGGGCAACATTCAGTACTTC. Its translation: CATSRRGTGGNIQYF.

The V gene is TRBV28, the J gene TRBJ2-5, with TRBD2 matching 12 bases. This CDR3 spans 17 amino acids. V lost 4 bases and J lost 1; bases outside the gene matches: 7. Germline CDR1 reads MDHEN; CDR2 reads SYDVKM. The CDR3 spells CASSSRLAGDPQETQYF. CDR3 in DNA: TGTGCCAGCAGTTCCCGACTAGCGGGGGACCCCCAAGAGACCCAGTACTTC.

The chain couples TRBV5-1 to TRBJ1-3, with a tentative D call TRBD1 (5 bases). There are 14 residues in the CDR3. V was clipped by 4 bases and J by 2 bases, with 10 bases between them. CDR1 and CDR2 (germline): SGHRS, YFSETQ. CDR3 region: CASSIPGPGNTIYF. The CDR3 region has the DNA TGCGCCAGCAGCATCCCGGGGCCTGGAAACACCATATATTTT.

V and J are TRBV6-2 or TRBV6-3 and TRBJ2-7, with 8 bases matching TRBD2. V dropped 4 bases and J dropped 0; count of bases not matched to a gene: 5. CDR1 and CDR2 from the germline V gene are MNHEY and SVGEGT. The CDR3 length is 15 residues. The CDR3 loop reads CASSWTSTASYEQYF. The CDR3 DNA reads TGTGCCAGCAGTTGGACTAGCACCGCCTCCTACGAGCAGTACTTC.

The rearrangement joins TRBV5-1 to TRBJ2-5; D is unresolved. V was clipped by 4 bases and J by 3 bases, with 13 bases between them. Germline CDR1 and CDR2: SGHRS and YFSETQ. The CDR3 loop spans 14 amino acids. In DNA, the CDR3 is TGCGCCAGCAGCGCCAAGCAGCTAAAAGAGACCCAGTACTTC. It codes for CASSAKQLKETQYF.

The chain recombines TRBV28 with TRBJ2-1; D call uncertain. Trimming removed 6 bases at V and 0 bases at J, with 15 bases between. Germline-derived CDR1 and CDR2 are MDHEN and SYDVKM. The length of the CDR3 is 16 residues. The CDR3 DNA reads as TGTGCCAGCAGATTCAGGACCGTTAGCTCCTACAATGAGCAGTTCTTC. Amino acids: CASRFRTVSSYNEQFF.

The V gene is TRBV5-5, the J gene TRBJ1-2; maybe TRBD1 (6 bases). The CDR3 has 16 amino acids. Germline-derived CDR1 and CDR2 are SGHKS and YYEKEE (reference sequence). The V gene lost 0 bases and the J gene lost 2 bases, with 14 bases spanning the gap. The chain's CDR3 is CASSLGPTTGNYGYTF. The CDR3 bases are TGTGCCAGCAGCTTGGGCCCCACCACAGGGAACTATGGCTACACCTTC.

J is TRBJ1-1 and V is TRBV6-2 or TRBV6-3; 7 nucleotides agree with TRBD1. The CDR3 loop spans 14 amino acids. J was trimmed by 5 bases and V by 6 bases; bases with no gene match: 9. CDR1 is MNHEY, CDR2 SVGEGT, per germline. The CDR3 protein is CASSPTGDFTEAFF. CDR3 DNA sequence: TGTGCCAGCAGCCCTACAGGGGATTTTACTGAAGCTTTCTTT.

The chain joins TRBV5-6 to TRBJ1-1; a weak D match, TRBD1 (6 bases). Trimming removed 4 bases from V and 7 bases from J, with 11 bases in between. CDR1 is SGHDT and CDR2 is YYEEEE in the germline V gene. The CDR3 covers 12 residues. This CDR3 is CASSLGQREAFF. CDR3 sequence (DNA): TGTGCCAGCAGCCTAGGACAGCGTGAAGCTTTCTTT.

The count of this clone is one. V is TRBV5-8 and J is TRBJ1-5; no firm D call. The CDR3 contains 15 residues. The V end lost 1 base, the J end lost 5 bases, and 13 bases lay between the germline ends. Germline CDR1 SGHTS, CDR2 YDEGEE. The CDR3 region is CASSLFRGQDQPQHF. CDR3 nucleotides: TGTGCCAGCAGCTTGTTTCGTGGTCAGGATCAGCCCCAGCATTTT.

The chain employs TRBV6-5 and TRBJ1-3, with a weak D call TRBD1 (6 bases). Germline V gives CDR1 MNHEY, CDR2 SVGAGI. This CDR3 is 16 amino acids long. Trimming took 4 bases from V and 0 from J, leaving 13 bases between them. CDR3 bases: TGTGCCAGCAGTTTGGCGGGGGCTTACTCTGGAAACACCATATATTTT. It specifies CASSLAGAYSGNTIYF.

The J gene is TRBJ2-3, the V gene TRBV29-1, with TRBD1 matching over 8 bases. V gave up 7 bases and J gave up 1 base; unmatched junction bases: 7. Germline lookup yields CDR1 SQVTM and CDR2 ANQGSEA. CDR3 length: 14 amino acids. CDR3 coding DNA: TGCAGCGCCATCCGACAGGGGCGCACAGATACGCAGTATTTT. This translates into CSAIRQGRTDTQYF.

This clone was picked up a small number of times. The J gene is TRBJ1-6, the V gene TRBV28, with 7 nucleotides matching TRBD1. V lost 7 bases, J lost 6 bases, and 9 bases stayed unmatched. The CDR3 has 15 residues. CDR1 and CDR2 (germline): MDHEN, SYDVKM. The CDR3: CASTLPGTVNSPLHF. The CDR3 nucleotides read TGTGCCAGCACTCTACCCGGGACAGTTAATTCACCCCTCCACTTT.